The clone carrying this TCR beta chain was recorded only once. TCRdb's copy holds only in-frame clones and misses some; the assay was immunoSEQ multiplex PCR. This table holds 250,000 to 300,000 clones, about 89% found once. This record belongs to a study of blood T cell repertoires in COVID-19. As for the study in general: PBMCs, B-cell-depleted T cells, or T cells were the source of the cDNA or gDNA that made up the material.

The CDR3 contains 12 residues. Germline lookup yields CDR1 SGDLS and CDR2 YYNGEE. The germline V and J ends were trimmed by 3 bases and 11 bases, with 11 bases remaining between them. The receptor's source is a middle-aged woman who had recovered from COVID-19. Sequenced: peripheral blood. The V call is TRBV9, the J call TRBJ2-2, with a possible D match to TRBD1 (7 bases). CDR3 DNA: TGTGCCAGCAGCGCCCAGGGGGGAGAGCTGTTTTTT. Translated, it gives CASSAQGGELFF. Variable domain in full (rest from reference TRBV9 and TRBJ2-2): DSGVTQTPKHLITATGQRVTLRCSPRSGDLSVYWYQQSLDQGLQFLIQYYNGEERAKGNILERFSAQQFPDLHSELNLSSLELGDSALYFCASSAQGGELFFGEGSRLTVL.